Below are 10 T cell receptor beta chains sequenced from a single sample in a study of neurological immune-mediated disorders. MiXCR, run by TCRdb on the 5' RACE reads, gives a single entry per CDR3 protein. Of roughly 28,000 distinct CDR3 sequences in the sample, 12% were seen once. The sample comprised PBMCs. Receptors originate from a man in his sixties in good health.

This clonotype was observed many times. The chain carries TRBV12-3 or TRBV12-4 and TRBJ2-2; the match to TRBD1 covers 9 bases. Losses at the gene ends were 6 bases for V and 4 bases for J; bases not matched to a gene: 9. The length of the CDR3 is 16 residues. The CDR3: CASSWTGEAGTGELFF. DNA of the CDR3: TGTGCCAGCAGCTGGACAGGGGAGGCGGGCACCGGGGAGCTGTTTTTT.

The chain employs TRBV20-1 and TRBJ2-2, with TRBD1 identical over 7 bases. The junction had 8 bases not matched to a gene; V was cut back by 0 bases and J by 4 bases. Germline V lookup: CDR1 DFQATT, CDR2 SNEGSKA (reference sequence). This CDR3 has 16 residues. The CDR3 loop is CSARDPRQGGTGELFF. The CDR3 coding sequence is TGCAGTGCTAGAGATCCGAGACAGGGCGGCACCGGGGAGCTGTTTTTT.

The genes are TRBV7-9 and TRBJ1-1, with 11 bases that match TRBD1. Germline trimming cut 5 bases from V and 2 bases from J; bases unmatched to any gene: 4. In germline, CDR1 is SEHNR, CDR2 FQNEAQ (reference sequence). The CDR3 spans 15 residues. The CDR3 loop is CASSSGQGANTEAFF. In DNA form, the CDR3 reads TGTGCCAGCAGCAGCGGACAGGGGGCAAACACTGAAGCTTTCTTT.

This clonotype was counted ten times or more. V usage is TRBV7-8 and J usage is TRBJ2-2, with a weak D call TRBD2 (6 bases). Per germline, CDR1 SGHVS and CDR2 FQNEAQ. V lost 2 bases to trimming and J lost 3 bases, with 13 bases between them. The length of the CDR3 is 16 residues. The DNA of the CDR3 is TGTGCCAGCAGCTTACGGGGTCCGGGAGACACCGGGGAGCTGTTTTTT. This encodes CASSLRGPGDTGELFF.

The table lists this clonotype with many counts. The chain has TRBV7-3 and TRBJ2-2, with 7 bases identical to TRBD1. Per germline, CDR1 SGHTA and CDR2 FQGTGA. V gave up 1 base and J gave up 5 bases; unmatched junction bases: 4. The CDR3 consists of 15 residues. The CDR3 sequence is CASSLRGGATGELFF. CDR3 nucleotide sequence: TGTGCCAGCAGCTTAAGAGGGGGCGCAACCGGGGAGCTGTTTTTT.

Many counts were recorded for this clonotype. CDR3 nucleotides: TGTGCCAGCAGCCGGACAGTTTACAATGAGCAGTTCTTC. Protein product: CASSRTVYNEQFF. The rearrangement links TRBV7-6 to TRBJ2-1, with D possibly being TRBD1 (6 bases). With 5 bases removed from V and 4 bases from J, the gap between germline ends came to 9 bases. The CDR3 sequence is 13 residues long. Germline lookup yields CDR1 SGHVS and CDR2 FNYEAQ.

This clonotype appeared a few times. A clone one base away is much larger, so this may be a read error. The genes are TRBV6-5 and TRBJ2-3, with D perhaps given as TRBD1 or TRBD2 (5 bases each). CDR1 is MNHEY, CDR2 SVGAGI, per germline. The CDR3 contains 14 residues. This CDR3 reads CTSSYGASRDTQYF. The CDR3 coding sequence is TGTACCAGCAGTTACGGGGCTAGCCGAGATACGCAGTATTTT.

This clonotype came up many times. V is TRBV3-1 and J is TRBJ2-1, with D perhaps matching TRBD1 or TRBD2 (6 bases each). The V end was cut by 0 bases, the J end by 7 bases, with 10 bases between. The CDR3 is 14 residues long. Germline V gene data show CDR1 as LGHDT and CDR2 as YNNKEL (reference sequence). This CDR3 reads CASSQEWGANEQFF. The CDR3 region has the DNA TGTGCCAGCAGCCAAGAGTGGGGGGCGAATGAGCAGTTCTTC.

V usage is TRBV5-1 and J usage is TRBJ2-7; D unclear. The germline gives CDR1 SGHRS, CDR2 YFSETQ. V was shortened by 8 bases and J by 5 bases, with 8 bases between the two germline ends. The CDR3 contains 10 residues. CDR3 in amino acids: CARLNDEQYF. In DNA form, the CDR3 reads TGCGCCAGGCTTAACGACGAGCAGTACTTC. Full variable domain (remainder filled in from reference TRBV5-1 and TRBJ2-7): KAGVTQTPRYLIKTRGQQVTLSCSPISGHRSVSWYQQTPGQGLQFLFEYFSETQRNKGNFPGRFSGRQFSNSRSEMNVSTLELGDSALYLCARLNDEQYFGPGTRLTVT.

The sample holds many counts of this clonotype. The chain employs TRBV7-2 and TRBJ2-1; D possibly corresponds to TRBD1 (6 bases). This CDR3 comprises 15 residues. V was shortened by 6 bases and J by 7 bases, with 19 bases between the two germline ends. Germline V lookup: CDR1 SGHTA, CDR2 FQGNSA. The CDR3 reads CASSPDWGTRNEQFF. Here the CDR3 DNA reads TGTGCCAGCAGTCCCGACTGGGGGACACGAAATGAGCAGTTCTTC.